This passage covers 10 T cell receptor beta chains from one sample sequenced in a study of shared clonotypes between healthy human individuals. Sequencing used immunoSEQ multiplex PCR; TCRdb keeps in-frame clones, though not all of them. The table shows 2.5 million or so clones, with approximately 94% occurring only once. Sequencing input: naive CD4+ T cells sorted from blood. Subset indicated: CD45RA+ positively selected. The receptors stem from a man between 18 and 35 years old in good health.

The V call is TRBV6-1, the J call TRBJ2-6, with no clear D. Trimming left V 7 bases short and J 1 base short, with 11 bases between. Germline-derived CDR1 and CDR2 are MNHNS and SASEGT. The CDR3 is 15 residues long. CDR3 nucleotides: TGTGCCAGCACCCTGGGCCAGTCTGGGGCCAACGTCCTGACTTTC. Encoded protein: CASTLGQSGANVLTF.

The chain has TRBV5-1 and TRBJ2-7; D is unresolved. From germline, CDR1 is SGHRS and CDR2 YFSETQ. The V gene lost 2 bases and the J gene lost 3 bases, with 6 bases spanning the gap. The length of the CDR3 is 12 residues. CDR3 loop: CASSFDYYEQYF. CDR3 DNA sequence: TGCGCCAGCAGCTTCGATTACTACGAGCAGTACTTC.

The CDR3 nucleotides read TGTGCCAGCAGGAAACAGGGATTGGGCCAAGAGACCCAGTACTTC. It encodes CASRKQGLGQETQYF. This rearrangement joins TRBV2 to TRBJ2-5, with D perhaps matching TRBD1 (6 bases). The germline V gene has CDR1 SNHLY and CDR2 FYNNEI. Deletions cut 6 bases from V and 1 base from J, with 15 bases between. This CDR3 region has 15 residues.

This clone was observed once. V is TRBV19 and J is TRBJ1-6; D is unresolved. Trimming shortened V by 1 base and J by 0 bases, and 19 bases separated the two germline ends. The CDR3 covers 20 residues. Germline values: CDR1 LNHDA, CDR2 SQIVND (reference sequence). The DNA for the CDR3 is TGTGCCAGTAGTATAGCTGAGGCTTCTAGACTGAGCTCCTATAATTCACCCCTCCACTTT. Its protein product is CASSIAEASRLSSYNSPLHF.

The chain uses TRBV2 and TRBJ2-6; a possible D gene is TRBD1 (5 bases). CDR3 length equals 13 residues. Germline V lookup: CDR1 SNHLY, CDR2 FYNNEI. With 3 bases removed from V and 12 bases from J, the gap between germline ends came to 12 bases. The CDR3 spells CASSDGARGVLTF. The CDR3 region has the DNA TGTGCCAGCAGTGATGGGGCCCGAGGCGTCCTGACTTTC. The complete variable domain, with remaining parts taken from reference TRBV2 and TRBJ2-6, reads EPEVTQTPSHQVTQMGQEVILRCVPISNHLYFYWYRQILGQKVEFLVSFYNNEISEKSEIFDDQFSVERPDGSNFTLKIRSTKLEDSAMYFCASSDGARGVLTFGAGSRLTVL.

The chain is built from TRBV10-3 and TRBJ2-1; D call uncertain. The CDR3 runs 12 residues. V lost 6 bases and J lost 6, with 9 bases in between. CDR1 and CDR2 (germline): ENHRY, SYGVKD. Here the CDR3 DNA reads TGTGCCATCAGCAATTCAGGCAATGAGCAGTTCTTC. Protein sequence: CAISNSGNEQFF.

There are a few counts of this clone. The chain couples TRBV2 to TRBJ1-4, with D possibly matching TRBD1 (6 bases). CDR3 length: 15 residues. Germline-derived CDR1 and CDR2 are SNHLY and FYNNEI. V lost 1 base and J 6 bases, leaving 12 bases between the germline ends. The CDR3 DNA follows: TGTGCCAGCAGTGAAGTCGGGGGGCTCGATGAAAAACTGTTTTTT. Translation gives CASSEVGGLDEKLFF.

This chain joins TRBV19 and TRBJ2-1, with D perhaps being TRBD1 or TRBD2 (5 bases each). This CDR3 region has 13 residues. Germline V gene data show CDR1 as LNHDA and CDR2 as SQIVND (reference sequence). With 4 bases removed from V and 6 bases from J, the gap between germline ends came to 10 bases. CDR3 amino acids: CASSTWDANEQFF. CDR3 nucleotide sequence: TGTGCCAGTAGTACGTGGGACGCCAATGAGCAGTTCTTC.

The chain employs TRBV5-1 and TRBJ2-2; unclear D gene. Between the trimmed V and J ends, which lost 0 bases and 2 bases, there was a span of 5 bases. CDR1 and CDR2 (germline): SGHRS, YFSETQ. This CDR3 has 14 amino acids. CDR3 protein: CASSLVYNTGELFF. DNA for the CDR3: TGCGCCAGCAGCTTGGTATACAACACCGGGGAGCTGTTTTTT.

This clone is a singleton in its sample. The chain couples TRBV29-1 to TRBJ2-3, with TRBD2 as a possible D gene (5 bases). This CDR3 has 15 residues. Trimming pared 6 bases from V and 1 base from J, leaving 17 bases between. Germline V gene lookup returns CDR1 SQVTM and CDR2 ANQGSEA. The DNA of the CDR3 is TGCAGCGTCGCCCACGGGATATCCCGCACAGATACGCAGTATTTT. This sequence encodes CSVAHGISRTDTQYF.